This TCR beta chain is from a study of graft-versus-host responses after intestinal transplantation. The overall study: Recipients were given multivisceral, liver-intestinal, or isolated intestinal transplants. Notes on the study in general: Early declines in HvG clones that occurred post-transplant were associated with peak circulating GvH clone levels. Recipient bone marrow held GvH clones, some seen earlier in ileum or blood.

Comments on this clone: Its antigen is not identified.

Sequencing was performed with immunoSEQ multiplex PCR; in TCRdb, only in-frame clones are kept and a portion is missing. The profile shows 35,000 to 40,000 clones, 87% of them singletons. Graft samples were processed, releasing intraepithelial and lamina propria lymphocytes. This CDR3 has 13 residues. V lost 2 bases and J 8 bases, leaving 7 bases between the germline ends. Germline CDR1 reads MRHNA; CDR2 reads SNTAGT. The source is a human patient who received an intestinal transplant, so some T cells may come from the graft donor. The genes are TRBV6-4 and TRBJ1-6; a weak D match, TRBD1 (6 bases). The sample was ileum tissue, taken almost 210 days after intestinal transplant. The CDR3 region is CASSDTGYSPLHF. The CDR3 DNA reads TGTGCCAGCAGTGACACAGGGTATTCACCCCTCCACTTT.